A single sample gave rise to the 24 T cell receptor beta chains below, sequenced in a study of blood T cell repertoires in COVID-19. TCRdb's table, derived via immunoSEQ multiplex PCR, lists solely in-frame clones and lacks some. The sample has approximately 150,000 clones, approximately 89% seen once. The sample comprised peripheral blood. These receptors all stem from a woman aged 45-65 years with acute or convalescent COVID-19.

This clone was observed a single time. V gene TRBV5-1 combines with J gene TRBJ1-1; perhaps TRBD1 as D (6 bases). The V and J ends lost 3 bases and 5 bases respectively, with 20 bases between them. Germline loops: CDR1 SGHRS, CDR2 YFSETQ. The CDR3 covers 16 residues. The CDR3 DNA sequence: TGCGCCAGCAGCTCAGTACAGGGCAGGAGGTGGACTGAAGCTTTCTTT. Translated: CASSSVQGRRWTEAFF.

The genes are TRBV6-5 and TRBJ2-5, with 10 bases matching TRBD1. The CDR3 has 12 amino acids. Germline lookup yields CDR1 MNHEY and CDR2 SVGAGI. V shed 8 bases and J 5 bases; nucleotides not matched to a gene: 2. CDR3 loop: CASWTGGETQYF. DNA of the CDR3: TGTGCCAGCTGGACAGGGGGGGAGACCCAGTACTTC.

This sequence joins TRBV18 and TRBJ1-5, with D perhaps matching TRBD1 (5 bases). The germline CDR1 and CDR2 sequences are KGHSH and LQKENI. This CDR3 is 14 amino acids long. Trimming pared 6 bases from V and 3 bases from J, leaving 12 bases between. This CDR3 reads CASSARGNNQPQHF. The CDR3 DNA follows: TGTGCCAGCTCGGCCCGGGGGAACAATCAGCCCCAGCATTTT.

The J gene is TRBJ2-1, the V gene TRBV7-9, with 7 bases aligning to TRBD2. CDR1 is SEHNR and CDR2 is FQNEAQ in the germline V gene (reference sequence). V was pared by 5 bases and J by 0 bases, with 7 bases of the junction left unmatched. This CDR3 has 16 residues. The DNA of the CDR3 is TGTGCCAGCAGCCCTAGGGAGGGGAGCTCCTACAATGAGCAGTTCTTC. Protein product: CASSPREGSSYNEQFF.

The chain recombines TRBV14 with TRBJ2-2; the D gene is possibly TRBD2 (5 bases). Germline assignment: CDR1 SGHDN and CDR2 FVKESK. The CDR3 is 15 residues long. V lost 1 base and J lost 6, with 12 bases in between. This chain's CDR3 is CASSQARAGPGELFF. CDR3 DNA: TGTGCCAGCAGCCAAGCCCGGGCGGGCCCCGGGGAGCTGTTTTTT.

The chain recombines TRBV9 with TRBJ2-3; 11 bases match TRBD2. V was pared by 0 bases and J by 1 base, with 10 bases of the junction left unmatched. Germline CDR1 reads SGDLS; CDR2 reads YYNGEE. The CDR3 consists of 19 residues. CDR3 protein: CASSVAHSGGALGTDTQYF. The CDR3 DNA follows: TGTGCCAGCAGCGTAGCCCATAGCGGGGGGGCCTTGGGCACAGATACGCAGTATTTT.

The chain combines TRBV7-8 with TRBJ1-4; no clear D. V lost 1 base and J 7 bases, leaving 13 bases between the germline ends. In germline, CDR1 is SGHVS, CDR2 FQNEAQ. The CDR3 contains 15 residues. CDR3 sequence reads: CASSLGTLGSEKLFF. CDR3 nucleotides: TGTGCCAGCAGCTTAGGTACCCTCGGGAGTGAAAAACTGTTTTTT.

The chain links TRBV21-1 to TRBJ1-6; the table calls TRBD1, which could not be checked here. TRBV21-1 is tagged as a pseudogene. This CDR3 region has 20 residues. The CDR3 protein is CASSKEALGQGFAYDSPLHF. The CDR3 DNA sequence: TGTGCCAGCAGCAAAGAAGCTCTGGGACAGGGGTTCGCGTATGATTCACCCCTCCACTTT.

The chain uses TRBV9 and TRBJ2-1, with D uncertain. The ends were cut back, 0 bases at V and 0 bases at J, with 19 bases in the middle. CDR3 length equals 19 residues. The V gene's germline CDR1 is SGDLS and CDR2 YYNGEE. Here the CDR3 DNA reads TGTGCCAGCAGCGTAGTGGTTCCCGCCAGTTGGAGCTCCTACAATGAGCAGTTCTTC. Translation: CASSVVVPASWSSYNEQFF. Combining the CDR3 with reference TRBV9 and TRBJ2-1 gives the whole variable domain DSGVTQTPKHLITATGQRVTLRCSPRSGDLSVYWYQQSLDQGLQFLIQYYNGEERAKGNILERFSAQQFPDLHSELNLSSLELGDSALYFCASSVVVPASWSSYNEQFFGPGTRLTVL.

This clone came up a few times. V is TRBV27 and J is TRBJ2-1; TRBD2 might be the D (6 bases). Trimming took off 8 bases at V and 7 bases at J, with 18 bases between the two ends. Germline V gene data show CDR1 as MNHEY and CDR2 as SMNVEV (reference sequence). The CDR3 runs 14 residues. The CDR3 region is CASSGDSPWNEQFF. CDR3 sequence (DNA): TGTGCCAGCTCGGGGGACTCTCCGTGGAATGAGCAGTTCTTC.

This clone was observed once. The chain joins TRBV4-2 to TRBJ1-6, with D tentatively TRBD1 (6 bases). Germline lookup yields CDR1 LGHNA and CDR2 YNFKEQ. Trimming removed 1 base from V and 9 bases from J, with 25 bases in between. The CDR3 has 19 residues. The CDR3 region has the DNA TGTGCCAGCAGCCAAGTAACAGGGTCTGGGGTATTCGGAGGTTCACCCCTCCACTTT. This sequence encodes CASSQVTGSGVFGGSPLHF.

This clone was seen a handful of times. V gene TRBV5-4 combines with J gene TRBJ1-6; no firm D call. The CDR3 has 15 amino acids. Germline V gives CDR1 SGHNT, CDR2 YYREEE (reference sequence). V was pared by 6 bases and J by 5 bases, with 15 bases between. CDR3 DNA sequence: TGTGCCAGCAAGTCGGGAGGGCACAATAATTCACCCCTCCACTTT. Translating gives CASKSGGHNNSPLHF.

This chain links TRBV27 with TRBJ1-1; 8 nucleotides align to TRBD1. Germline V gene sequence: CDR1 MNHEY, CDR2 SMNVEV (reference sequence). Germline trimming cut 3 bases from V and 1 base from J; bases unmatched to any gene: 1. The CDR3 spans 14 residues. The CDR3 loop is CASSFQGANTEAFF. The CDR3 region has the DNA TGTGCCAGCAGTTTTCAGGGGGCGAACACTGAAGCTTTCTTT.

This clone was found once. The gene calls are TRBV6-5 and TRBJ1-1, with 7 bases fitting TRBD1. This CDR3 spans 14 amino acids. V shed 4 bases, J shed 1 base, and the junction held 3 bases outside the gene matches. Per the germline V gene, CDR1 is MNHEY and CDR2 is SVGAGI. The CDR3 loop reads CASSFDRENTEAFF. As DNA, the CDR3 is TGTGCCAGCAGTTTCGACAGGGAGAACACTGAAGCTTTCTTT.

This clone was seen only once. CDR3 DNA: TGCGCCAGCAGCTTCACCGGGACAGGGGGCGAAAAACTGTTTTTT. Protein product: CASSFTGTGGEKLFF. This sequence joins TRBV5-1 and TRBJ1-4, with 12 bases lining up with TRBD1. This CDR3 contains 15 residues. The V gene's germline CDR1 is SGHRS and CDR2 YFSETQ. V lost 2 bases and J lost 8; bases outside the gene matches: 4. Using reference TRBV5-1 and TRBJ1-4 for the parts outside the CDR3, the full variable domain is KAGVTQTPRYLIKTRGQQVTLSCSPISGHRSVSWYQQTPGQGLQFLFEYFSETQRNKGNFPGRFSGRQFSNSRSEMNVSTLELGDSALYLCASSFTGTGGEKLFFGSGTQLSVL.

This clone showed up just a few times. The chain couples TRBV27 to TRBJ2-2, with D maybe TRBD1 (6 bases). With 4 bases removed from V and 5 bases from J, the gap between germline ends came to 17 bases. The CDR3 is made up of 16 amino acids. The germline CDR1 and CDR2 sequences are MNHEY and SMNVEV (reference sequence). The DNA of the CDR3 is TGTGCCAGCAGTTGGACCTTTAGGGACAATACCGGGGAGCTGTTTTTT. It is translated as CASSWTFRDNTGELFF.

This clone was seen only once. The rearrangement joins TRBV4-2 to TRBJ2-3; 7 bases map to TRBD1. CDR1 is LGHNA, CDR2 YNFKEQ, per germline. V was clipped by 2 bases and J by 2 bases; unmatched bases: 19. There are 20 residues in the CDR3. The CDR3 reads CASSQRRQGSNTLYTDTQYF. CDR3 DNA: TGTGCCAGCAGCCAAAGACGACAGGGATCCAACACACTTTACACAGATACGCAGTATTTT.

The chain has TRBV4-1 and TRBJ2-4, with D unresolved. The CDR3 has 13 residues. V lost 6 bases and J 6 bases, leaving 12 bases between the germline ends. CDR1 and CDR2 from the germline V gene are MGHRA and YSYEKL. The CDR3 DNA is TGCGCCAGCAGTCCCGAGTTCGCAAACATTCAGTACTTC. Translation gives CASSPEFANIQYF.

The chain joins TRBV28 to TRBJ2-6; 8 bases fit TRBD1. With V trimmed by 5 bases and J by 5 bases, 2 bases remained unmatched. The CDR3 is 14 amino acids. Germline V gene data show CDR1 as MDHEN and CDR2 as SYDVKM. Here the CDR3 reads CASSSRGRANVLTF. CDR3 nucleotide sequence: TGTGCCAGCAGTAGCAGGGGGCGGGCCAACGTCCTGACTTTC.

The chain joins TRBV5-4 to TRBJ2-1; TRBD2 aligns across 16 bases. The CDR3 runs to 17 residues. With V trimmed by 2 bases and J by 7 bases, 6 bases remained unmatched. Looked up from germline, CDR1 is SGHNT and CDR2 is YYREEE (reference sequence). The CDR3 DNA follows: TGTGCCAGCAGCTTCCCGGGACTAGCGGGGGGGCCGAATGAGCAGTTCTTC. Protein: CASSFPGLAGGPNEQFF.

The chain couples TRBV11-2 to TRBJ1-5; no reliable D call. Trimming removed 5 bases at V and 7 bases at J, with 12 bases between. Germline V gene lookup returns CDR1 SGHAT and CDR2 FQNNGV. The CDR3 runs 13 residues. The CDR3 is CASSAQIEQPQHF. The CDR3 nucleotides read TGTGCCAGCAGCGCTCAAATCGAGCAGCCCCAGCATTTT.

The rearrangement joins TRBV9 to TRBJ2-3; 8 bases match TRBD2. CDR1 is SGDLS, CDR2 YYNGEE, per germline. V gave up 0 bases and J gave up 2 bases; unmatched junction bases: 2. The CDR3 consists of 15 residues. In DNA form, the CDR3 reads TGTGCCAGCAGCGTAGCTAGCGGGTACACAGATACGCAGTATTTT. Its protein is CASSVASGYTDTQYF.

This rearrangement joins TRBV24-1 to TRBJ1-4, with unresolved D. Germline V gene sequence: CDR1 KGHDR, CDR2 SFDVKD. V was cut by 3 bases and J by 8 bases, with 9 bases left in between. CDR3 length: 13 residues. In nucleotides, the CDR3 is TGTGCCACCAGTGATGGGAGGCCCGAAAAACTGTTTTTT. Residues: CATSDGRPEKLFF.

This clone was observed a single time. The V gene is TRBV18, the J gene TRBJ2-3; no clear D. Deletions cut 3 bases from V and 6 bases from J, with 7 bases between. Per germline, CDR1 KGHSH and CDR2 LQKENI. The CDR3 extends over 12 amino acids. The CDR3 loop is CASSPEMDTQYF. The CDR3 region has the DNA TGTGCCAGCTCACCTGAGATGGATACGCAGTATTTT.